This paragraph covers one TCR beta chain sequence. As yet, its antigen is unknown. The TCR beta cDNA libraries carried unique molecular identifiers. TCRdb independently ran MiXCR on the PCR reads; one entry per CDR3 protein. This table holds some 700,000 distinct CDR3 sequences, approximately 60% found once. The CDR3 contains 14 residues. The germline V and J ends were trimmed by 4 bases and 8 bases, with 15 bases remaining between them. Per the germline V gene, CDR1 is MNHEY and CDR2 is SVGEGT. The data originate from a study of post-analysis software for immune sequencing data. The study's findings and limits: In patients, TRBV5-6, TRBV5-1 and TRBV20-1 belonged to four or five TRBV segments found more frequently than in controls.

The chain joins TRBV6-2 or TRBV6-3 to TRBJ2-1, with no clear D. The sequence came from a girl aged 2 to 10 with multiple sclerosis. The sequencing sample was made of blood. The CDR3 DNA reads as TGTGCCAGCAGTTCCTGGTCCCCTAGGGATGAGCAGTTCTTC. This translates into CASSSWSPRDEQFF.